This T cell receptor (beta chain) was observed in a study of blood T cell repertoires in COVID-19. Looking at the study overall: Acute-phase and convalescent COVID-19 samples originated in the United States, Italy and Spain. The analysed material was cDNA or gDNA that came from T cells, B-cell-depleted T cells, or PBMCs.

Per the original methods: Counts of nucleated cells, estimated from reference gene primer amplification, were obtained. Only in-frame clones appear in the TCRdb table, and some are missing; sequencing was by immunoSEQ multiplex PCR. Clone size and the V and J calls come from that table; the DNA yielded D and trimming. The repertoire has about 380,000 clones, 81% of them found once; the top ten carry more than 1%. CDR3 length: 15 amino acids. Trimming left V 1 base short and J 1 base short, with 10 bases between. Germline V lookup: CDR1 MNHEY, CDR2 SVGAGI. The rearrangement links TRBV6-5 to TRBJ1-1; D unresolved. The clonotype originates from a human donor with acute or convalescent COVID-19. The donor label of this sample is uncertain. Specimen: peripheral blood. The DNA of the CDR3 is TGTGCCAGCAGTTACTGGGGAGGAGGGAACACTGAAGCTTTCTTT. Translation gives CASSYWGGGNTEAFF.